Below are 29 T cell receptor beta chains sequenced from a single sample in a study of cytomegalovirus exposure and HLA in healthy donors. With 60 Vbeta and 13 Jbeta primers, the PCR was carried out. TCRdb keeps only in-frame clones here, not all; method: immunoSEQ multiplex PCR. The sample gives approximately 150,000 clones, 84% of which show up once; around 4.9% is in the top ten. Sequenced material: PBMCs. These receptors came from a man aged 18 to 35 in good health and CMV-seronegative.

This chain links TRBV6-5 with TRBJ2-2, with D possibly being TRBD2 (5 bases). Germline V CDR1 and CDR2: MNHEY, SVGAGI. CDR3 length equals 13 residues. V lost 6 bases and J 7 bases, leaving 12 bases between the germline ends. CDR3 protein: CASSNSGDGELFF. The DNA of the CDR3 is TGTGCCAGCAGCAACTCCGGGGACGGGGAGCTGTTTTTT.

This chain joins TRBV2 and TRBJ2-1; 10 positions agree with TRBD1. After removal of 7 bases from V and 8 bases from J, the junction contained 11 bases not matched to a gene. The germline CDR1 and CDR2 sequences are SNHLY and FYNNEI. The CDR3 is 15 amino acids. The CDR3 is CASKHDRGRGYEQFF. In nucleotides, the CDR3 is TGTGCCAGCAAACATGACAGGGGGCGAGGGTATGAGCAGTTCTTC.

This chain connects TRBV9 to TRBJ2-2, with 7 bases aligning to TRBD2. V lost 0 bases to trimming and J lost 3 bases; unmatched junction nucleotides: 11. The CDR3 extends over 18 amino acids. Germline V gene lookup returns CDR1 SGDLS and CDR2 YYNGEE. CDR3 sequence (DNA): TGTGCCAGCAGCGTAGGGGAGACTAGCATTTGGGACACCGGGGAGCTGTTTTTT. Protein: CASSVGETSIWDTGELFF.

CDR3 nucleotide sequence: TGCGCCAGCAGCCAGGACAGCGAGCAGTTCTTC. This gives the protein CASSQDSEQFF. This chain links TRBV4-1 with TRBJ2-1; TRBD1 is a possible D gene (6 bases). The germline V and J ends were trimmed by 3 bases and 10 bases, with 7 bases remaining between them. Germline CDR1 MGHRA, CDR2 YSYEKL. The CDR3 length is 11 residues.

The chain uses TRBV25-1 and TRBJ2-3, with D tentatively TRBD1 (6 bases). This CDR3 is built from 13 residues. V lost 5 bases, J lost 2 bases, and 8 bases lay in between. CDR1 and CDR2 from the germline V gene are MGHDK and SYGVNS. In nucleotides, the CDR3 is TGTGCCAGCAGTACAGGGAACACAGATACGCAGTATTTT. The encoded protein is CASSTGNTDTQYF.

This chain joins TRBV9 and TRBJ2-1, with TRBD2 matching 7 bases. The trim removed 6 bases at V and 7 bases at J, leaving 13 bases unmatched. The germline V gene has CDR1 SGDLS and CDR2 YYNGEE. The CDR3 is 15 residues long. CDR3 nucleotides: TGTGCCAGCACCCCGGGAGGAGAACCCAAAAATGAGCAGTTCTTC. It is translated as CASTPGGEPKNEQFF.

Only one count was recorded for this clone. J is TRBJ2-5 and V is TRBV10-2; weak D call: TRBD1 (6 bases). CDR1 is WSHSY, CDR2 SAAADI, per germline. The CDR3 is made up of 16 amino acids. V was pared by 6 bases and J by 2 bases, with 19 bases between. This CDR3 is CASSSPPQGFQETQYF. The CDR3 coding sequence is TGCGCCAGCAGCTCACCACCCCAGGGGTTTCAAGAGACCCAGTACTTC.

The V call is TRBV29-1, the J call TRBJ2-3; TRBD2 aligns across 7 bases. CDR1 is SQVTM, CDR2 ANQGSEA, per germline. This CDR3 has 12 amino acids. The junction had 5 bases not matched to a gene; V was cut back by 7 bases and J by 4 bases. The CDR3 sequence: CSARGEADTQYF. The CDR3 bases are TGCAGCGCACGGGGGGAGGCAGATACGCAGTATTTT.

This clone came up once. It is unclear where the CDR3 begins or ends on the DNA, so no DNA is shown, and the CDR3 is as TCRdb lists it. The chain combines TRBV7-3 with TRBJ2-3; the table assigns TRBD1, which was not confirmed against the DNA. Germline-derived CDR1 and CDR2 are SGHTA and FQGTGA. With termini counted, the CDR3 has 17 amino acids. The CDR3 reads CASSFGPGYTSTDTQYF.

The chain couples TRBV7-9 to TRBJ2-5; 8 bases line up with TRBD2. Germline V lookup: CDR1 SEHNR, CDR2 FQNEAQ (reference sequence). The CDR3 is 15 amino acids. V shed 8 bases, J shed 1 base, and the junction held 9 bases outside the gene matches. As DNA, the CDR3 is TGTGCCAGCCAGGGGACGGGAGGGTTCCAAGAGACCCAGTACTTC. This gives the protein CASQGTGGFQETQYF. The full variable domain, completed using reference TRBV7-9 and TRBJ2-5, is DTGVSQNPRHKITKRGQNVTFRCDPISEHNRLYWYRQTLGQGPEFLTYFQNEAQLEKSRLLSDRFSAERPKGSFSTLEIQRTEQGDSAMYLCASQGTGGFQETQYFGPGTRLLVL.

The V gene is TRBV18, the J gene TRBJ1-5, with D possibly TRBD1 on 5 matching bases. This CDR3 has 15 amino acids. V was pared by 4 bases and J by 0 bases, with 10 bases between. Germline assignment: CDR1 KGHSH and CDR2 LQKENI. The chain's CDR3 is CASSRDSNSNQPQHF. CDR3 sequence (DNA): TGTGCCAGCTCACGCGACAGTAATAGCAATCAGCCCCAGCATTTT.

V and J are TRBV10-3 and TRBJ2-3; a weak D match, TRBD2 (5 bases). Per the germline V gene, CDR1 is ENHRY and CDR2 is SYGVKD. V was clipped by 0 bases and J by 0 bases, with 7 bases between them. There are 15 residues in the CDR3. The CDR3 sequence is CAISESSGSTDTQYF. CDR3 DNA: TGTGCCATCAGTGAGTCAAGCGGAAGCACAGATACGCAGTATTTT.

The genes are TRBV5-4 and TRBJ2-6, with 8 bases identical to TRBD1. Unmatched junction bases numbered 4, after V lost 4 bases and J lost 4 bases. The CDR3 sequence is 15 residues long. CDR1 is SGHNT, CDR2 YYREEE, per germline (reference sequence). In DNA, the CDR3 is TGTGCCAGCAGCCCGACAGGGGTCGGGGCCAACGTCCTGACTTTC. This translates into CASSPTGVGANVLTF.

This clone was seen more than once but under ten times. The chain's CDR3 is CASSLDILQETQYF. The CDR3 nucleotides read TGTGCCAGCAGTTTGGACATACTCCAAGAGACCCAGTACTTC. V and J are TRBV28 and TRBJ2-5; weak D call: TRBD1 (5 bases). This CDR3 has 14 residues. Looked up from germline, CDR1 is MDHEN and CDR2 is SYDVKM. V lost 3 bases and J lost 1, with 9 bases in between.

This chain connects TRBV6-5 to TRBJ1-4; unclear D gene. CDR3 length: 14 amino acids. V was cut by 2 bases and J by 8 bases, with 12 bases left in between. Germline V CDR1 and CDR2: MNHEY, SVGAGI. The CDR3: CASSYDYSGEKLFF. The CDR3 region has the DNA TGTGCCAGCAGTTACGATTATTCAGGCGAAAAACTGTTTTTT.

This clone turned up a few times. The chain has TRBV5-4 and TRBJ1-2, with D hard to call. The CDR3 has 13 residues. The V end lost 1 base, the J end lost 3 bases, and 7 bases lay between the germline ends. Germline assignment: CDR1 SGHNT and CDR2 YYREEE (reference sequence). The CDR3 region is CASSLMSDYGYTF. The CDR3 bases are TGTGCCAGCAGCTTGATGTCAGACTATGGCTACACCTTC.

This clone was observed a few times. The chain links TRBV6-6 to TRBJ1-2, with 8 bases that match TRBD1. The CDR3 is 14 amino acids. Germline V lookup: CDR1 MNHNY, CDR2 SVGAGI (reference sequence). The ends lost 5 bases at V and 3 bases at J; junction bases unmatched: 5. For the CDR3, the DNA is TGTGCCAGCAGTGGGGGACAGGACTACTATGGCTACACCTTC. Translated: CASSGGQDYYGYTF.

The chain employs TRBV11-1 and TRBJ2-7; 8 bases match TRBD1. The length of the CDR3 is 14 residues. Losses at the gene ends were 5 bases for V and 3 bases for J; bases not matched to a gene: 6. CDR1 and CDR2 from the germline V gene are SGHAT and FQDESV (reference sequence). Here the CDR3 DNA reads TGTGCCAGCAGCCATGGACAGGGTAGCTACGAGCAGTACTTC. Protein product: CASSHGQGSYEQYF. Drawing the rest from reference TRBV11-1 and TRBJ2-7, the complete variable domain is EAEVAQSPRYKITEKSQAVAFWCDPISGHATLYWYRQILGQGPELLVQFQDESVVDDSQLPKDRFSAERLKGVDSTLKIQPAELGDSAMYLCASSHGQGSYEQYFGPGTRLTVT.

V gene TRBV18 combines with J gene TRBJ2-3, with a weak D call TRBD2 (6 bases). V lost 3 bases and J lost 6, with 16 bases in between. The length of the CDR3 is 15 residues. Germline CDR1 is KGHSH and CDR2 is LQKENI. The CDR3 DNA follows: TGTGCCAGCTCACCGGAGGGTGCCGGCAGGGATACGCAGTATTTT. Translation gives CASSPEGAGRDTQYF.

The chain has TRBV4-1 and TRBJ2-5; tentatively, D is TRBD1 (5 bases). The end of the DNA fits TRBJ2-7 better, so the J call may be wrong. From germline, CDR1 is MGHRA and CDR2 YSYEKL. The length of the CDR3 is 13 residues. This CDR3 is CASSLDRNYEQYF. CDR3 coding DNA: TGCGCCAGCAGCCTAGACAGAAACTACGAGCAGTACTTC.

The chain employs TRBV19 and TRBJ2-2; no definite D call. V lost 3 bases to trimming and J lost 11 bases, with 10 bases between them. The CDR3 extends over 12 amino acids. The germline gives CDR1 LNHDA, CDR2 SQIVND (reference sequence). The CDR3 DNA is TGTGCCAGTAGTATTCCGCCGGGTGAGCTGTTTTTT. This sequence encodes CASSIPPGELFF.

In its sample, this clone was seen once. DNA for the CDR3: TGTGCCAGCAGTTTGGTTTGGGGCGGGGGGATGGCAGGAGATACGCAGTATTTT. It translates to CASSLVWGGGMAGDTQYF. The gene calls are TRBV28 and TRBJ2-3; 8 bases are shared with TRBD2. V lost 3 bases and J lost 5; bases outside the gene matches: 16. From germline, CDR1 is MDHEN and CDR2 SYDVKM. The CDR3 has 18 residues.

The chain joins TRBV4-3 to TRBJ2-1, with 12 nucleotides matching TRBD2. Germline V gene data show CDR1 as LGHNA and CDR2 as YSLEER. This CDR3 has 16 residues. The V and J ends lost 4 bases and 3 bases, in that order; junction bases with no gene match: 4. In DNA, the CDR3 is TGCGCCAGCAGCCGAACTAGCGGGGGGTACTACAATGAGCAGTTCTTC. Translating gives CASSRTSGGYYNEQFF.

The rearrangement links TRBV7-9 to TRBJ1-1; D remains ambiguous. The germline V and J ends were trimmed by 1 base and 4 bases, with 7 bases remaining between them. Germline V gene sequence: CDR1 SEHNR, CDR2 FQNEAQ (reference sequence). The CDR3 spans 13 residues. The CDR3 nucleotides are TGTGCCAGCAGCTTAGTGGAGAGCACTGAAGCTTTCTTT. Its translation: CASSLVESTEAFF.

The chain combines TRBV27 with TRBJ2-1, with 10 bases identical to TRBD2. Germline CDR1 reads MNHEY; CDR2 reads SMNVEV (reference sequence). The V segment lost 6 bases and the J segment 0 bases; nucleotides outside the gene matches: 8. The CDR3 is made up of 17 amino acids. This CDR3 reads CASSTTSGEPSYNEQFF. In nucleotides, the CDR3 is TGTGCCAGCAGCACAACTAGCGGGGAACCCTCCTACAATGAGCAGTTCTTC.

About this clone: A junction end diverges from the germline sequence, so it may reflect a read error. The rearrangement joins TRBV7-9 to TRBJ2-7; possible D gene TRBD1, 6 bases. CDR1 SEHNR and CDR2 FQNEAQ come from the germline V gene (reference sequence). The CDR3 is made up of 14 amino acids. The CDR3 sequence is CSSSASTGFLEQYF. CDR3 nucleotide sequence: TGTTCCAGCTCAGCTTCCACAGGGTTCCTCGAGCAGTACTTC. Full variable domain (rest looked up from reference TRBV7-9 and TRBJ2-7): DTGVSQNPRHKITKRGQNVTFRCDPISEHNRLYWYRQTLGQGPEFLTYFQNEAQLEKSRLLSDRFSAERPKGSFSTLEIQRTEQGDSAMYLCSSSASTGFLEQYFGPGTRLTVT.

The chain combines TRBV7-2 with TRBJ2-3, with a tentative D call TRBD2 (5 bases). The CDR3 runs to 13 residues. With 1 base removed from V and 6 bases from J, the gap between germline ends came to 8 bases. Germline values: CDR1 SGHTA, CDR2 FQGNSA. In DNA, the CDR3 is TGTGCCAGCAGCTTAGAGGGAGCCGATACGCAGTATTTT. Protein product: CASSLEGADTQYF.

This chain links TRBV21-1 with TRBJ1-1; TRBD1, as called in the table, went unchecked against the DNA. TRBV21-1 is an annotated pseudogene. This CDR3 is 20 amino acids long. CDR3 nucleotide sequence: TGTGCCAGCAGCAAGGGCCTGCCAAGACAGGGGCGAACGGAGAACACTGAAGCTTTCTTT. This translates into CASSKGLPRQGRTENTEAFF.

The rearrangement uses TRBV9 and TRBJ1-5, with D possibly TRBD1 on 5 matching bases. Germline CDR1 reads SGDLS; CDR2 reads YYNGEE. The CDR3 extends over 14 amino acids. The V gene lost 3 bases and the J gene lost 6 bases, with 13 bases spanning the gap. The CDR3 protein is CASSGRGVGQPQHF. The CDR3 region has the DNA TGTGCCAGCAGCGGACGGGGGGTAGGTCAGCCCCAGCATTTT.